Presented here are 17 T cell receptor beta chains from one specimen sequenced in a study of blood T cell repertoires in COVID-19. TCRdb keeps only in-frame clones here, not all; method: immunoSEQ multiplex PCR. The sample shows about 350,000 clones, roughly nine tenths of them seen only once. Input material: peripheral blood. The receptor source for this set is a woman aged 55-70 years with COVID-19, enrolled during active disease.

This clone was seen many times. This rearrangement joins TRBV2 to TRBJ1-2, with 9 bases lining up with TRBD1. The junction had 6 bases not matched to a gene; V was cut back by 7 bases and J by 0 bases. The length of the CDR3 is 15 residues. From germline, CDR1 is SNHLY and CDR2 FYNNEI. The CDR3 DNA reads TGTGCCAGCACTCGGGACAGGGTGACTAACTATGGCTACACCTTC. Translating it yields CASTRDRVTNYGYTF.

The rearrangement links TRBV6-1 to TRBJ1-1; D is ambiguous. V gave up 7 bases and J gave up 1 base, with 16 bases separating them. Germline CDR1 is MNHNS and CDR2 is SASEGT. This CDR3 is 15 amino acids long. As DNA, the CDR3 is TGTGCCAGCACCCGCCCAGCGAACGAGAACACTGAAGCTTTCTTT. Translation gives CASTRPANENTEAFF.

V and J are TRBV5-6 and TRBJ1-5; a possible D gene is TRBD1 (5 bases). The germline V gene encodes CDR1 SGHDT and CDR2 YYEEEE. V was shortened by 0 bases and J by 4 bases, with 11 bases between the two germline ends. The CDR3 length is 15 residues. CDR3: CASSLGTRVNQPQHF. As DNA, the CDR3 is TGTGCCAGCAGCTTGGGTACCAGGGTAAATCAGCCCCAGCATTTT.

The genes are TRBV28 and TRBJ1-1; D perhaps matches TRBD1 (6 bases). Germline CDR1 and CDR2: MDHEN and SYDVKM. This CDR3 contains 15 residues. V shed 1 base and J shed 5 bases, with 14 bases lying between them. CDR3 bases: TGTGCCAGCAGTTTATTTGACAGGATCAGGACTGAAGCTTTCTTT. Protein sequence: CASSLFDRIRTEAFF.

This chain connects TRBV5-1 to TRBJ2-1; 12 bases are a match to TRBD2. The germline gives CDR1 SGHRS, CDR2 YFSETQ. The CDR3 length is 16 residues. The J segment lost 6 bases and the V segment lost 1 base, leaving 5 bases of the junction unmatched. The CDR3 protein is CASSLTSGGLLNEQFF. The CDR3 nucleotides are TGCGCCAGCAGCTTGACTAGCGGGGGGCTCCTCAATGAGCAGTTCTTC.

The chain carries TRBV2 and TRBJ2-5; 14 nucleotides match TRBD2. The CDR3 has 15 residues. V lost 6 bases and J lost 7; bases outside the gene matches: 7. CDR1 SNHLY and CDR2 FYNNEI come from the germline V gene. CDR3 DNA sequence: TGTGCCAGCAGACCGACTAGCGGGGGGGTCGTGACCCAGTACTTC. Amino acid sequence: CASRPTSGGVVTQYF. Full variable domain (outside the CDR3, taken from reference TRBV2 and TRBJ2-5): EPEVTQTPSHQVTQMGQEVILRCVPISNHLYFYWYRQILGQKVEFLVSFYNNEISEKSEIFDDQFSVERPDGSNFTLKIRSTKLEDSAMYFCASRPTSGGVVTQYFGPGTRLLVL.

This sequence joins TRBV6-5 and TRBJ2-7; possibly TRBD2 for D (6 bases). CDR1 is MNHEY, CDR2 SVGAGI, per germline. V was clipped by 6 bases and J by 0 bases, with 15 bases between them. The length of the CDR3 is 15 residues. Written as DNA, the CDR3 is TGTGCCAGCAGGCGTCAGACTAGTCCCTCCTACGAGCAGTACTTC. Encoded protein: CASRRQTSPSYEQYF.

This sequence joins TRBV9 and TRBJ2-2; D perhaps matches TRBD1 (5 bases). V was shortened by 3 bases and J by 4 bases, with 10 bases between the two germline ends. Germline V lookup: CDR1 SGDLS, CDR2 YYNGEE. The CDR3 totals 14 residues. CDR3 bases: TGTGCCAGCAGCGCCAGGGAATCCACCGGGGAGCTGTTTTTT. It specifies CASSARESTGELFF.

The CDR3 nucleotides read TGCGCCAGCACCTCTACCCAGGGGGCGTTCAATGAGCAGTTCTTC. Amino acid sequence: CASTSTQGAFNEQFF. V usage is TRBV5-1 and J usage is TRBJ2-1; TRBD1 matches 8 bases. The germline CDR1 and CDR2 sequences are SGHRS and YFSETQ. This CDR3 spans 15 amino acids. Losses at the gene ends were 6 bases for V and 6 bases for J; bases not matched to a gene: 11. Looking up the rest from reference TRBV5-1 and TRBJ2-1 gives the full variable domain: KAGVTQTPRYLIKTRGQQVTLSCSPISGHRSVSWYQQTPGQGLQFLFEYFSETQRNKGNFPGRFSGRQFSNSRSEMNVSTLELGDSALYLCASTSTQGAFNEQFFGPGTRLTVL.

In DNA form, the CDR3 reads TGCGCCAGCAGTCGAGTTGTTAAGGAAAAACTGTTTTTT. Translated, it gives CASSRVVKEKLFF. The V call is TRBV5-1, the J call TRBJ1-4; unclear D gene. CDR3 length: 13 residues. V lost 5 bases, J lost 8 bases, and 13 bases lay in between. CDR1 and CDR2 from the germline V gene are SGHRS and YFSETQ.

The V gene is TRBV9, the J gene TRBJ2-5; 13 bases align to TRBD2. CDR3 length: 16 residues. V was clipped by 2 bases and J by 5 bases; unmatched bases: 6. CDR1 is SGDLS and CDR2 is YYNGEE in the germline V gene. The chain's CDR3 is CASSVGGLAGAETQYF. Here the CDR3 DNA reads TGTGCCAGCAGCGTCGGAGGACTAGCGGGGGCGGAGACCCAGTACTTC.

The chain recombines TRBV19 with TRBJ2-1; 7 positions agree with TRBD1. The V gene end was trimmed by 3 bases and the J gene end by 7 bases; junction bases not matched to a gene: 6. This CDR3 has 14 amino acids. The germline CDR1 and CDR2 sequences are LNHDA and SQIVND (reference sequence). CDR3 residues: CASSIRQGANEQFF. For the CDR3, the DNA is TGTGCCAGTAGTATCAGACAGGGCGCTAATGAGCAGTTCTTC.

The chain couples TRBV5-1 to TRBJ1-3, with no clear D. The CDR3 extends over 16 amino acids. Germline CDR1 SGHRS, CDR2 YFSETQ. Trimming took 2 bases from V and 0 from J, leaving 12 bases between them. The CDR3 sequence is CASSFGQANSGNTIYF. The CDR3 DNA is TGCGCCAGCAGCTTTGGCCAGGCCAACTCTGGAAACACCATATATTTT.

This chain links TRBV19 with TRBJ1-1; 8 positions match TRBD1. Trimming removed 5 bases from V and 4 bases from J; junction bases left unmatched: 6. CDR1 is LNHDA, CDR2 SQIVND, per germline (reference sequence). The CDR3 has 14 amino acids. CDR3 DNA sequence: TGTGCCAGTAGTGTACAGGGGGTTGGCACTGAAGCTTTCTTT. Its translation is CASSVQGVGTEAFF.

The chain uses TRBV19 and TRBJ2-1, with a tentative D call TRBD2 (6 bases). The CDR3 contains 15 residues. The germline V gene has CDR1 LNHDA and CDR2 SQIVND (reference sequence). With 1 base removed from V and 4 bases from J, the gap between germline ends came to 11 bases. CDR3 nucleotide sequence: TGTGCCAGTAGTATAGGCGGGGTCAGATACAATGAGCAGTTCTTC. Translating gives CASSIGGVRYNEQFF.

The chain recombines TRBV18 with TRBJ1-1; tentative D call: TRBD1 (5 bases). There are 12 residues in the CDR3. Looked up from germline, CDR1 is KGHSH and CDR2 is LQKENI. Trimming stripped 3 bases from V and 8 bases from J, with 10 bases between. The CDR3 DNA follows: TGTGCCAGCTCACCGCCAGGGATCGAAGCTTTCTTT. Amino acid sequence: CASSPPGIEAFF.

The chain links TRBV19 to TRBJ1-5, with 7 nucleotides matching TRBD1. J lost 4 bases, V lost 10 bases, and 7 bases had no gene match. CDR1 and CDR2 from the germline V gene are LNHDA and SQIVND (reference sequence). The CDR3 sequence is 13 residues long. The CDR3 reads CATHRGANQPQHF. CDR3 bases: TGTGCCACCCACAGGGGAGCAAATCAGCCCCAGCATTTT.